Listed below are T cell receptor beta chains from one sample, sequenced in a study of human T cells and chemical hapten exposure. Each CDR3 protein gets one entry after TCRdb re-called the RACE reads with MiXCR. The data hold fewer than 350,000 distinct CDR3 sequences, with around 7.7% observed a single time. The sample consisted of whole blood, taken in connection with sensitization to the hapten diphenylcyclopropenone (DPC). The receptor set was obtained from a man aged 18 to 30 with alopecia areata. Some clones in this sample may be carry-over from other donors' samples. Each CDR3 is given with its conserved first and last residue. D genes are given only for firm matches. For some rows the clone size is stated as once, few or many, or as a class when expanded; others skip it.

CSVETGSFEAFF,TGCAGCGTGGAAACAGGGTCCTTTGAAGCTTTCTTT,TRBJ1-1,TRBV29-1,-,few
CASQRTGVFSYNEQFF,TGTGCCAGCCAAAGAACAGGGGTATTCTCCTACAATGAGCAGTTCTTC,TRBJ2-1,TRBV6-2/TRBV6-3,TRBD1,few
CASSVDKGTVYEQYF,TGTGCCAGCAGCGTAGATAAAGGTACGGTCTACGAGCAGTACTTC,TRBJ2-7,TRBV9,-,-
CASSESVKVEGTDTQYF,TGCGCCAGCAGTGAGTCGGTAAAGGTTGAGGGTACAGATACGCAGTATTTT,TRBJ2-3,TRBV10-2,-,-
CASSLYGGVGTEAFF,TGTGCCAGCAGCTTATACGGGGGAGTAGGCACTGAAGCTTTCTTT,TRBJ1-1,TRBV11-1,-,many
CASSGGPGAFF,TGTGCCAGCAGCGGTGGGCCCGGAGCTTTCTTT,TRBJ1-1,TRBV12-3/TRBV12-4,-,-
CSVLAGGYNEQFF,TGCAGTGTTTTAGCGGGGGGCTACAATGAGCAGTTCTTC,TRBJ2-1,TRBV20-1,TRBD2,-
CSVEGAGRGTDTQYF,TGCAGCGTTGAAGGGGCAGGCCGTGGCACAGATACGCAGTATTTT,TRBJ2-3,TRBV29-1,-,-
CASSFGGDNEKLFF,TGTGCCAGCAGCTTCGGGGGAGATAATGAAAAACTGTTTTTT,TRBJ1-4,TRBV7-9,-,-
CSAGRWGRTSAFF,TGCAGTGCGGGGAGATGGGGGCGTACATCGGCTTTCTTT,TRBJ1-1,TRBV20-1,-,-
CASSSSGGITDTQYF,TGTGCCAGCAGTTCAAGCGGGGGAATCACAGATACGCAGTATTTT,TRBJ2-3,TRBV27,TRBD2,-
CASSQFELNGSAFF,TGCGCCAGCAGCCAATTCGAACTAAACGGATCAGCTTTCTTT,TRBJ1-1,TRBV4-1,-,many
CSVDSGLETQYF,TGCAGCGTTGATTCGGGGTTGGAGACCCAGTACTTC,TRBJ2-5,TRBV29-1,-,-
CASSFPSTGRNTQYF,TGTGCCAGCAGCTTTCCCTCAACAGGCCGGAATACGCAGTATTTT,TRBJ2-3,TRBV7-8,-,-
CASTTDRGYEQYF,TGTGCCAGCACTACCGACAGGGGCTACGAGCAGTACTTC,TRBJ2-7,TRBV28,TRBD1,few
CSVVFLGQGLQTQYF,TGCAGCGTTGTGTTTCTTGGACAGGGCTTACAGACCCAGTACTTC,TRBJ2-5,TRBV29-1,TRBD1,many
CASSLEVGANTGELFF,TGCGCCAGCAGCTTGGAAGTGGGCGCGAACACCGGGGAGCTGTTTTTT,TRBJ2-2,TRBV5-1,-,few
CASSPRPQGSGNEQFF,TGTGCCAGCAGCCCACGCCCCCAGGGAAGTGGCAATGAGCAGTTCTTC,TRBJ2-1,TRBV12-3/TRBV12-4,-,few
CASSLAVSHSPLHF,TGTGCCAGCAGCTTAGCCGTGTCCCATTCACCCCTCCACTTT,TRBJ1-6,TRBV7-9,-,-
CSVEVSNTEAFF,TGCAGCGTTGAAGTCTCGAACACTGAAGCTTTCTTT,TRBJ1-1,TRBV29-1,-,few
CSSRMNTEAFF,TGCAGCTCCCGTATGAACACTGAAGCTTTCTTT,TRBJ1-1,TRBV29-1,-,few
CASRTGQGVDQPQHF,TGTGCCAGCAGAACGGGACAGGGGGTTGATCAGCCCCAGCATTTT,TRBJ1-5,TRBV6-2/TRBV6-3,TRBD1,many
CASSEGQGEGKLFF,TGCGCCAGCAGCGAGGGACAGGGAGAGGGAAAACTGTTTTTT,TRBJ1-4,TRBV5-1,TRBD1,few
CSARGARAYNEQFF,TGCAGTGCCCGGGGGGCGAGGGCCTACAATGAGCAGTTCTTC,TRBJ2-1,TRBV20-1,-,few
CASSVTGGMETQYF,TGCGCCAGCAGTGTAACAGGGGGTATGGAGACCCAGTACTTC,TRBJ2-5,TRBV10-2,TRBD1,few
CASSVQGRHAYGYTF,TGTGCCAGCAGTGTACAGGGGCGCCACGCCTATGGCTACACCTTC,TRBJ1-2,TRBV2,TRBD1,-
CASSRPRNTQYF,TGTGCCAGCAGCAGACCCCGAAATACGCAGTATTTT,TRBJ2-3,TRBV6-2/TRBV6-3,-,few
CSANLAAFRETQYF,TGCAGTGCTAACCTAGCGGCCTTCAGGGAGACCCAGTACTTC,TRBJ2-5,TRBV20-1,TRBD2,-
CASSPQTGSVNTEAFF,TGTGCCAGCAGCCCGCAGACAGGGTCGGTAAACACTGAAGCTTTCTTT,TRBJ1-1,TRBV7-6,TRBD1,many
CAISERGMDSEQFF,TGTGCCATCAGCGAGCGGGGGATGGACAGTGAGCAGTTCTTC,TRBJ2-1,TRBV10-3,TRBD2,few
CASSEYVTGGAKSYTF,TGTGCCAGCAGTGAATATGTGACAGGTGGGGCGAAAAGCTACACCTTC,TRBJ1-2,TRBV25-1,-,many
CASSQEGGGPAQTQYF,TGCGCCAGCAGCCAAGAAGGCGGGGGACCGGCGCAGACCCAGTACTTC,TRBJ2-5,TRBV4-1,TRBD2,few
CASSELGSPNQPQHF,TGTGCCAGCAGTGAATTGGGGTCCCCAAATCAGCCCCAGCATTTT,TRBJ1-5,TRBV2,-,few
CASSPRLGDPSGNTIYF,TGTGCCAGCAGCCCCCGACTGGGGGATCCCTCTGGAAACACCATATATTTT,TRBJ1-3,TRBV7-2,-,few
CSARDRLGRGTQYF,TGCAGTGCTAGAGATCGGCTTGGCCGAGGGACGCAGTATTTT,TRBJ2-3,TRBV20-1,-,-
CSARVRDGRMNTEAFF,TGCAGTGCTAGGGTCCGGGACGGCCGGATGAACACTGAAGCTTTCTTT,TRBJ1-1,TRBV20-1,-,-
CASTETGLANTGELFF,TGTGCCAGCACCGAGACAGGGTTGGCGAACACCGGGGAGCTGTTTTTT,TRBJ2-2,TRBV6-2/TRBV6-3,TRBD1,few
CASSFALQGAYGNTIYF,TGTGCCAGCAGCTTCGCCTTACAGGGGGCTTATGGAAACACCATATATTTT,TRBJ1-3,TRBV7-8,TRBD1,few
CASSPRTTTDTEAFF,TGCGCCAGCAGCCCACGGACAACGACCGACACTGAAGCTTTCTTT,TRBJ1-1,TRBV5-1,-,-
CASSPRTGARFNQPQHF,TGTGCCAGCAGTCCTCGGACAGGGGCCCGATTCAATCAGCCCCAGCATTTT,TRBJ1-5,TRBV2,TRBD1,-
CASSLGSRNNEQFF,TGTGCCAGCAGCTTAGGATCTAGGAACAATGAGCAGTTCTTC,TRBJ2-1,TRBV7-2,-,few
CASSLTLGQNEQYF,TGTGCCAGCAGCCTAACTTTAGGTCAGAACGAGCAGTACTTC,TRBJ2-7,TRBV3-1,-,many
CASSEIYSPIGYTF,TGTGCCAGCAGTGAAATCTACTCTCCCATTGGCTACACCTTC,TRBJ1-2,TRBV6-1,-,once
CSAGGLAGNYEQYF,TGCAGTGCTGGTGGACTAGCGGGGAATTACGAGCAGTACTTC,TRBJ2-7,TRBV20-1,TRBD2,-
CASSLVAGTYTQYF,TGCGCCAGCAGCTTGGTAGCGGGGACCTATACGCAGTATTTT,TRBJ2-3,TRBV5-1,TRBD2,few
CASSQYSLTDTQYF,TGCGCCAGCAGCCAGTACAGCCTCACAGATACGCAGTATTTT,TRBJ2-3,TRBV4-3,-,once
CSAREAGQVLYNEQFF,TGCAGTGCTAGAGAAGCGGGACAGGTACTTTACAATGAGCAGTTCTTC,TRBJ2-1,TRBV20-1,-,-
CASSLEGRPMGADTQYF,TGTGCCAGCAGCTTAGAGGGACGCCCAATGGGGGCAGATACGCAGTATTTT,TRBJ2-3,TRBV7-8,-,few
CASSRTGGLEAFF,TGTGCCAGCAGCAGGACAGGGGGGCTTGAAGCTTTCTTT,TRBJ1-1,TRBV12-3/TRBV12-4,TRBD1,few
CASSLVFRGRAKQTQYF,TGTGCCAGCAGCTTAGTATTTCGGGGCAGGGCGAAACAGACCCAGTACTTC,TRBJ2-5,TRBV11-2,-,many
CASSPPRASGTGTQYF,TGTGCCAGCAGTCCCCCGCGGGCGAGCGGTACAGGGACCCAGTACTTC,TRBJ2-5,TRBV6-5,-,few
CSARVLGNGELFF,TGCAGTGCTAGAGTGCTCGGGAACGGGGAGCTGTTTTTT,TRBJ2-2,TRBV20-1,-,few
CASSEGRYNEQFF,TGTGCCAGCAGCGAAGGAAGGTACAATGAGCAGTTCTTC,TRBJ2-1,TRBV7-2,-,many
CASGSTSEETQYF,TGTGCCAGCGGCAGCACTAGCGAGGAGACCCAGTACTTC,TRBJ2-5,TRBV6-6,TRBD2,-
CASSPSSGQGRTGELFF,TGTGCCAGCAGTCCTAGCTCCGGACAGGGACGGACCGGGGAGCTGTTTTTT,TRBJ2-2,TRBV12-3/TRBV12-4,TRBD1,-